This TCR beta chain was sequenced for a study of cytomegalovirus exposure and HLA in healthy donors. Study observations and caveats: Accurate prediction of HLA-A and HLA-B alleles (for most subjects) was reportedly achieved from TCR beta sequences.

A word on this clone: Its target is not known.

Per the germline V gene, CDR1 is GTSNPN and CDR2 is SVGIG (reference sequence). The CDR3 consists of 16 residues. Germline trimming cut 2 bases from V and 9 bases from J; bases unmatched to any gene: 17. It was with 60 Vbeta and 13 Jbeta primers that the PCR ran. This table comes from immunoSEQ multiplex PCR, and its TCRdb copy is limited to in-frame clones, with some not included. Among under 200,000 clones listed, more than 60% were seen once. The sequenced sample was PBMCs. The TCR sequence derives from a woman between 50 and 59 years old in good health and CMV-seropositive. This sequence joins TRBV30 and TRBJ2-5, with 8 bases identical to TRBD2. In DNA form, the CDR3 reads TGTGCCTGGAGTTCGGGGGGGGCCCGAATAAGTGGGGCCCAGTACTTC. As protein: CAWSSGGARISGAQYF.